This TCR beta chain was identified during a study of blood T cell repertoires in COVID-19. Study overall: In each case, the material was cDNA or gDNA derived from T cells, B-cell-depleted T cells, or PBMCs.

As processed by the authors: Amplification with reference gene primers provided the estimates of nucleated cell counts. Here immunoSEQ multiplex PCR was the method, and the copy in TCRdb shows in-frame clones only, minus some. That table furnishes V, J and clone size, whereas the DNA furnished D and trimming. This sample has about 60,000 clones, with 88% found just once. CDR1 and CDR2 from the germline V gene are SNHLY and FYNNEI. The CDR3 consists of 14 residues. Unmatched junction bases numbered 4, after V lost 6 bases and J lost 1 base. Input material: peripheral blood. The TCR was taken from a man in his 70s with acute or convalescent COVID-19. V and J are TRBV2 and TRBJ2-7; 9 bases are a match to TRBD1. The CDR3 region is CASSTGTGSYEQYF. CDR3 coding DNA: TGTGCCAGCAGCACCGGGACAGGGTCCTACGAGCAGTACTTC.